One and the same sample provided the 7 T cell receptor beta chains below, sequenced in a study of cytomegalovirus exposure and HLA in healthy donors. PCR amplification relied on 60 Vbeta primers (plus 13 Jbeta primers). Profiling relied on immunoSEQ multiplex PCR, and the TCRdb table lists in-frame clones only, not all of them. The data show more than 80,000 clones, with about three quarters seen just once and around 5.8% held by the top ten. The sequenced sample consisted of PBMCs. All receptors come from a woman aged 50 to 60 in good health and CMV-seropositive.

The chain has TRBV27 and TRBJ1-5, with 7 positions matching TRBD1. Germline values: CDR1 MNHEY, CDR2 SMNVEV (reference sequence). Losses at the gene ends were 5 bases for V and 2 bases for J; bases not matched to a gene: 6. This CDR3 spans 15 amino acids. The CDR3 region is CASSTNRGGNQPQHF. The CDR3 nucleotides read TGTGCCAGCAGTACCAACAGGGGAGGCAATCAGCCCCAGCATTTT.

This chain links TRBV28 with TRBJ1-1; tentative D call: TRBD1 (5 bases). The CDR3 spans 13 residues. From germline, CDR1 is MDHEN and CDR2 SYDVKM. Trimming shortened V by 2 bases and J by 7 bases, and 11 bases separated the two germline ends. Here the CDR3 DNA reads TGTGCCAGCAGTTTAACGACAGAACTTGAAGCTTTCTTT. This sequence encodes CASSLTTELEAFF.

The sample holds a few counts of this clone. This rearrangement joins TRBV4-3 to TRBJ1-2, with no clear D. V was trimmed by 0 bases and J by 6 bases, leaving 11 bases between them. Germline-derived CDR1 and CDR2 are LGHNA and YSLEER. The CDR3 has 14 residues. CDR3 DNA sequence: TGCGCCAGCAGCCAAGAACTTGGGCCTCATGGCTACACCTTC. It specifies CASSQELGPHGYTF.

The gene calls are TRBV29-1 and TRBJ2-7; D is perhaps TRBD2 (7 bases). The CDR3 contains 15 residues. Germline assignment: CDR1 SQVTM and CDR2 ANQGSEA. V was clipped by 0 bases and J by 2 bases, with 14 bases between them. The CDR3 region has the DNA TGCAGCGTTGAAGAGGGGGGGCGCCCCCCCTACGAGCAGTACTTC. As protein: CSVEEGGRPPYEQYF.

V is TRBV18 and J is TRBJ2-7; tentatively, D is TRBD1 (5 bases). In germline, CDR1 is KGHSH, CDR2 LQKENI. The V end lost 6 bases, the J end lost 4 bases, and 16 bases lay between the germline ends. The length of the CDR3 is 14 residues. The CDR3: CASSIGRDRYEQYF. The CDR3 nucleotides read TGTGCCAGCTCGATCGGCAGGGATAGGTACGAGCAGTACTTC.

This clone was observed a handful of times. The V call is TRBV4-1, the J call TRBJ1-1, with 8 nucleotides matching TRBD1. This CDR3 has 13 amino acids. CDR1 is MGHRA, CDR2 YSYEKL, per germline. Trimming removed 8 bases from V and 5 bases from J; junction bases left unmatched: 7. CDR3 amino acids: CASRKQGETEAFF. CDR3 nucleotides: TGCGCCAGCCGCAAACAGGGGGAGACTGAAGCTTTCTTT.

The chain employs TRBV5-6 and TRBJ2-7, with 8 positions matching TRBD2. V lost 4 bases and J lost 0; bases outside the gene matches: 6. This CDR3 has 15 amino acids. CDR1 is SGHDT, CDR2 YYEEEE, per germline. CDR3 coding DNA: TGTGCCAGCAGCCCTCGACTAGCGAGCTCCTACGAGCAGTACTTC. This encodes CASSPRLASSYEQYF.